The TCR beta chain described here comes from a study of shared clonotypes between healthy human individuals. Regarding the study as a whole: Relative to clonotypes present in all four donors, those not shared had lower generation probabilities. Donor scarcity curtailed the genetic and exposure-history diversity represented herein.

Some clones are missing from TCRdb's copy, which holds only in-frame ones; the method was immunoSEQ multiplex PCR. The sample carries millions of clones, about 95% recorded once. Details on this clone: Its antigen is as yet unknown.

CD45RO-negative CD8 cells positively selected for CCR7 made up the naive population, which excluded terminally differentiated effector memory CD45RA+ cells. Those who donated were healthy HIV-negative adults, with no recent acute infections or vaccinations reported. The sequenced material came from naive CD8+ T cells sorted from blood. This clonotype originated in a man younger than 30 in good health.

Here the CDR3 DNA reads TGTGCCATCAACGGGGGGGACACAGATACGCAGTATTTT. It encodes CAINGGDTDTQYF. The chain combines TRBV10-3 with TRBJ2-3; 8 bases match TRBD2. V was pared by 7 bases and J by 2 bases, with 2 bases of the junction left unmatched. Germline-derived CDR1 and CDR2 are ENHRY and SYGVKD. The CDR3 is made up of 13 amino acids.